What follows are 31 T cell receptor beta chains derived from one specimen sequenced in a study of blood T cell repertoires in COVID-19. This table comes from immunoSEQ multiplex PCR, and its TCRdb copy is limited to in-frame clones, with some not included. The table lists 110,000 or so clones, approximately 85% of them singletons. Sequencing was performed on peripheral blood. These TCRs come from a woman between 55 and 75 years old with COVID-19, enrolled during active disease.

CDR3 in amino acids: CASSQLGYEQFF. The CDR3 DNA reads as TGTGCCAGCAGCCAACTAGGGTATGAGCAGTTCTTC. The V gene is TRBV21-1, the J gene TRBJ2-1; the table's D call TRBD2 went unverified against the DNA. TRBV21-1 is noted as a pseudogene. The length of the CDR3 is 12 residues.

The V gene is TRBV6-5, the J gene TRBJ2-5; tentatively, D is TRBD2 (5 bases). The CDR3 spans 13 residues. Germline V lookup: CDR1 MNHEY, CDR2 SVGAGI. Trimming cost V 7 bases and J 3 bases, with 12 bases left between them. The CDR3 DNA is TGTGCCAGCACCCTGGTCGGGGAAGAGACCCAGTACTTC. It is translated as CASTLVGEETQYF.

The chain joins TRBV27 to TRBJ2-7; tentative D call: TRBD2 (5 bases). The germline CDR1 and CDR2 sequences are MNHEY and SMNVEV (reference sequence). This CDR3 has 14 residues. V lost 7 bases, J lost 0 bases, and 13 bases lay in between. Here the CDR3 reads CASIGGPSSYEQYF. The CDR3 nucleotides are TGTGCCAGCATTGGCGGGCCGAGCTCCTACGAGCAGTACTTC.

This chain connects TRBV4-3 to TRBJ2-7, with D possibly TRBD2 on 5 matching bases. This CDR3 has 14 residues. The V gene's germline CDR1 is LGHNA and CDR2 YSLEER. V was clipped by 3 bases and J by 1 base, with 10 bases between them. Here the CDR3 DNA reads TGCGCCAGCAGCCATACGGGGAAATCCTACGAGCAGTACTTC. Translated, it gives CASSHTGKSYEQYF.

The rearrangement joins TRBV19 to TRBJ1-1, with D tentatively TRBD1 (6 bases). Per germline, CDR1 LNHDA and CDR2 SQIVND (reference sequence). The germline V and J ends were trimmed by 6 bases and 7 bases, with 12 bases remaining between them. CDR3 size: 12 residues. The CDR3 region has the DNA TGTGCCAGTAGCCCTTTACAGGGTGAAGCTTTCTTT. Its translation: CASSPLQGEAFF.

The gene calls are TRBV19 and TRBJ1-5, with a possible D match to TRBD1 (5 bases). V was cut by 7 bases and J by 9 bases, with 22 bases left in between. CDR1 is LNHDA and CDR2 is SQIVND in the germline V gene (reference sequence). The CDR3 runs 15 residues. CDR3 region: CASTHGGSGRVPQHF. The CDR3 DNA reads as TGTGCCAGTACCCACGGGGGTTCCGGACGGGTGCCCCAGCATTTT. Full variable domain (remainder filled in from reference TRBV19 and TRBJ1-5): DGGITQSPKYLFRKEGQNVTLSCEQNLNHDAMYWYRQDPGQGLRLIYYSQIVNDFQKGDIAEGYSVSREKKESFPLTVTSAQKNPTAFYLCASTHGGSGRVPQHFGDGTRLSIL.

The chain has TRBV9 and TRBJ2-2, with TRBD2 as a possible D gene (6 bases). This CDR3 is built from 16 residues. The germline V gene encodes CDR1 SGDLS and CDR2 YYNGEE. Between the trimmed V and J ends, which lost 3 bases and 3 bases, there was a span of 15 bases. The CDR3 loop reads CASSGDTGSYTGELFF. In nucleotides, the CDR3 is TGTGCCAGCAGCGGAGACACCGGGAGCTACACCGGGGAGCTGTTTTTT.

J is TRBJ2-7 and V is TRBV3-1 (or the pseudogene TRBV3-2), with a possible D match to TRBD2 (5 bases). V was clipped by 0 bases and J by 3 bases, with 18 bases between them. The CDR3 is 17 amino acids. Germline CDR1 and CDR2: LGHDT and YNNKEL (reference sequence). DNA of the CDR3: TGTGCCAGCAGCCAAGAGTTTATGAGGGTTTTCGGCTACGAGCAGTACTTC. It encodes CASSQEFMRVFGYEQYF.

This clone came up a few times. The V call is TRBV6-1, the J call TRBJ1-1; D may be TRBD1 (5 bases). Trimming pared 3 bases from V and 4 bases from J, leaving 15 bases between. This CDR3 region has 15 residues. CDR1 is MNHNS, CDR2 SASEGT, per germline. For the CDR3, the DNA is TGTGCCAGCAGTGACCTCATGTGGGGCGGCACTGAAGCTTTCTTT. Amino acids: CASSDLMWGGTEAFF.

The V gene is TRBV10-3, the J gene TRBJ1-6; D is ambiguous. V was trimmed by 10 bases and J by 0 bases, leaving 7 bases between them. The CDR3 contains 13 residues. Germline V gene sequence: CDR1 ENHRY, CDR2 SYGVKD. This CDR3 is CATRGSYNSPLHF. CDR3 bases: TGTGCCACCCGAGGCTCCTATAATTCACCCCTCCACTTT.

This chain uses TRBV19 with TRBJ2-7; possibly TRBD1 for D (7 bases). Germline CDR1 reads LNHDA; CDR2 reads SQIVND (reference sequence). The CDR3 totals 16 residues. Trimming cost V 1 base and J 3 bases, with 16 bases left between them. The CDR3 protein is CASSIATWQGGYEQYF. The CDR3 nucleotides read TGTGCCAGTAGTATAGCCACCTGGCAGGGGGGCTACGAGCAGTACTTC.

The V gene is TRBV12-3 or TRBV12-4, the J gene TRBJ1-2, with 7 nucleotides matching TRBD1. V was pared by 4 bases and J by 5 bases, with 4 bases of the junction left unmatched. This CDR3 contains 13 residues. CDR3 sequence reads: CASSSDRVYGYTF. DNA for the CDR3: TGTGCCAGCAGTTCCGACAGGGTTTATGGCTACACCTTC.

The rearrangement joins TRBV30 to TRBJ1-2, with a weak D call TRBD1 (5 bases). Trimming left V 0 bases short and J 4 bases short, with 18 bases between. In germline, CDR1 is GTSNPN, CDR2 SVGIG (reference sequence). The CDR3 runs 16 residues. The chain's CDR3 is CAWSVSGDQRTYGYTF. The CDR3 nucleotides are TGTGCCTGGAGTGTAAGCGGGGACCAACGGACCTATGGCTACACCTTC.

CDR3 nucleotide sequence: TGTGCCTGGACTCAGGGTCCTAGAAACGAGCAGTACTTC. Translation: CAWTQGPRNEQYF. The chain recombines TRBV30 with TRBJ2-7, with D perhaps TRBD1 (5 bases). CDR3 length: 13 amino acids. Trimming shortened V by 4 bases and J by 5 bases, and 15 bases separated the two germline ends. Germline V gene sequence: CDR1 GTSNPN, CDR2 SVGIG (reference sequence).

The chain recombines TRBV12-3 or TRBV12-4 with TRBJ1-1; D is unresolved. V lost 3 bases and J lost 1, with 6 bases in between. The CDR3 contains 13 residues. The CDR3 nucleotides are TGTGCCAGCAGTTTCGAGGCGAACACTGAAGCTTTCTTT. Amino acids: CASSFEANTEAFF.

The gene calls are TRBV11-2 and TRBJ2-1, with D maybe TRBD2 (5 bases). There are 14 residues in the CDR3. CDR1 is SGHAT, CDR2 FQNNGV, per germline. V was shortened by 1 base and J by 9 bases, with 13 bases between the two germline ends. The CDR3 protein is CASSLGGGRGEQFF. CDR3 DNA: TGTGCCAGCAGCTTAGGGGGTGGACGGGGTGAGCAGTTCTTC.

This chain links TRBV27 with TRBJ2-2; 10 nucleotides match TRBD2. V lost 4 bases, J lost 0 bases, and 5 bases stayed unmatched. Germline CDR1 reads MNHEY; CDR2 reads SMNVEV (reference sequence). The CDR3 sequence is 17 residues long. The CDR3 loop reads CASSSVAGGSNTGELFF. CDR3 coding DNA: TGTGCCAGCAGTTCGGTAGCGGGGGGCTCGAACACCGGGGAGCTGTTTTTT.

The chain carries TRBV5-1 and TRBJ1-1, with 7 nucleotides matching TRBD1. There are 13 residues in the CDR3. Germline loops: CDR1 SGHRS, CDR2 YFSETQ. V was pared by 0 bases and J by 6 bases, with 2 bases of the junction left unmatched. The CDR3 DNA is TGCGCCAGCAGCTTGGTTCAGGGGGCTGAAGCTTTCTTT. Residues: CASSLVQGAEAFF.

This clone has more than one count but fewer than ten. The CDR3 region is CAWSVAGESGYTF. CDR3 nucleotide sequence: TGTGCCTGGAGTGTAGCGGGGGAGAGTGGCTACACCTTC. J is TRBJ1-2 and V is TRBV30; perhaps TRBD1 as D (5 bases). CDR1 and CDR2 from the germline V gene are GTSNPN and SVGIG (reference sequence). Trimming removed 0 bases from V and 7 bases from J, with 12 bases in between. The CDR3 has 13 residues. The variable domain in full, completed from reference TRBV30 and TRBJ1-2, reads SQTIHQWPATLVQPVGSPLSLECTVEGTSNPNLYWYRQAAGRGLQLLFYSVGIGQISSEVPQNLSASRPQDRQFILSSKKLLLSDSGFYLCAWSVAGESGYTFGSGTRLTVV.

The chain has TRBV9 and TRBJ1-1, with 7 nucleotides matching TRBD1. The length of the CDR3 is 16 residues. Germline V CDR1 and CDR2: SGDLS, YYNGEE. V was pared by 3 bases and J by 1 base, with 9 bases of the junction left unmatched. This chain's CDR3 is CASSAHGQERNTEAFF. The CDR3 nucleotides read TGTGCCAGCAGCGCCCACGGACAGGAAAGGAACACTGAAGCTTTCTTT.

V usage is TRBV28 and J usage is TRBJ1-6; TRBD1 matches at 10 bases. V lost 4 bases to trimming and J lost 8 bases; unmatched junction nucleotides: 8. The CDR3 is 16 amino acids. The germline V gene has CDR1 MDHEN and CDR2 SYDVKM. As DNA, the CDR3 is TGTGCCAGCAGTTACGGGGCCGGGACAGGGGATTCACCCCTCCACTTT. Translating it yields CASSYGAGTGDSPLHF.

The rearrangement links TRBV27 to TRBJ1-2; D not certain. V lost 2 bases to trimming and J lost 2 bases, with 9 bases between them. This CDR3 region has 14 residues. The germline V gene has CDR1 MNHEY and CDR2 SMNVEV (reference sequence). The CDR3, as DNA: TGTGCCAGCAGTTTAGAGGCGCGAAACTATGGCTACACCTTC. Translated: CASSLEARNYGYTF.

Here the CDR3 reads CATSDPGQSTDTQYF. In nucleotides, the CDR3 is TGTGCCACCAGTGACCCAGGACAGAGCACAGATACGCAGTATTTT. V is TRBV24-1 and J is TRBJ2-3; TRBD1 might be the D (6 bases). V gave up 4 bases and J gave up 0 bases, with 10 bases separating them. CDR1 KGHDR and CDR2 SFDVKD come from the germline V gene. The CDR3 runs 15 residues.

The gene calls are TRBV19 and TRBJ1-1; D call uncertain. From germline, CDR1 is LNHDA and CDR2 SQIVND (reference sequence). V shed 6 bases and J shed 3 bases, with 8 bases lying between them. The CDR3 totals 12 residues. CDR3 loop: CASRGFYTEAFF. The CDR3 DNA reads TGTGCCAGTAGGGGCTTCTACACTGAAGCTTTCTTT.

The chain uses TRBV29-1 and TRBJ2-7; 12 bases are a match to TRBD2. CDR1 is SQVTM, CDR2 ANQGSEA, per germline. With 2 bases clipped from V and 9 bases from J, the junction kept 11 bases outside the gene matches. This CDR3 is built from 15 residues. CDR3 sequence reads: CSVESQLAGGGVQYF. CDR3 bases: TGCAGCGTTGAATCCCAACTAGCGGGGGGCGGTGTGCAGTACTTC.

The chain employs TRBV14 and TRBJ1-2; D is unclear. The ends were cut back, 1 base at V and 0 bases at J, with 9 bases in the middle. CDR1 is SGHDN and CDR2 is FVKESK in the germline V gene. CDR3 size: 15 residues. The CDR3 reads CASSQGPQANYGYTF. CDR3 DNA sequence: TGTGCCAGCAGCCAAGGGCCGCAAGCTAACTATGGCTACACCTTC.

In DNA form, the CDR3 reads TGTGCCAGCAGGCGGACAGGGAACACTGAAGCTTTCTTT. Its protein product is CASRRTGNTEAFF. The genes are TRBV6-5 and TRBJ1-1, with TRBD1 identical over 7 bases. From germline, CDR1 is MNHEY and CDR2 SVGAGI. V was pared by 6 bases and J by 1 base, with 2 bases of the junction left unmatched. The CDR3 runs to 13 residues.

This clone appeared a single time. The chain has TRBV11-3 and TRBJ1-1; 9 nucleotides line up with TRBD1. The V gene end was trimmed by 5 bases and the J gene end by 5 bases; junction bases not matched to a gene: 9. This CDR3 contains 15 residues. The germline CDR1 and CDR2 sequences are SGHNT and YENEEA. In DNA, the CDR3 is TGTGCCAGCAGCGCCACAGGGGGCGAGTTGACTGAAGCTTTCTTT. Encoded protein: CASSATGGELTEAFF.

This chain links TRBV29-1 with TRBJ2-6, with unresolved D. CDR3 length: 13 residues. The V gene's germline CDR1 is SQVTM and CDR2 ANQGSEA. The V gene lost 6 bases and the J gene lost 9 bases, with 15 bases spanning the gap. The CDR3, as DNA: TGCAGCGTAGCGTACGTAGAAGGCAACGTCCTGACTTTC. Translated: CSVAYVEGNVLTF.

This chain connects TRBV18 to TRBJ1-2; tentatively, D is TRBD1 (6 bases). V lost 3 bases to trimming and J lost 3 bases, with 14 bases between them. The germline V gene encodes CDR1 KGHSH and CDR2 LQKENI. The CDR3 has 15 amino acids. CDR3 sequence: CASSPRGQNYYGYTF. The CDR3 DNA reads as TGTGCCAGCTCACCTCGCGGACAGAATTACTATGGCTACACCTTC.

DNA for the CDR3: TGTGTCAGAAGCTTAACTCCAGGGCAGGGGCGCACAGATACGCAGTATTTT. Translation gives CVRSLTPGQGRTDTQYF. This chain joins TRBV7-5 and TRBJ2-3; TRBD1, as called in the table, went unchecked against the DNA. TRBV7-5 is annotated as a pseudogene. The CDR3 is 17 amino acids.